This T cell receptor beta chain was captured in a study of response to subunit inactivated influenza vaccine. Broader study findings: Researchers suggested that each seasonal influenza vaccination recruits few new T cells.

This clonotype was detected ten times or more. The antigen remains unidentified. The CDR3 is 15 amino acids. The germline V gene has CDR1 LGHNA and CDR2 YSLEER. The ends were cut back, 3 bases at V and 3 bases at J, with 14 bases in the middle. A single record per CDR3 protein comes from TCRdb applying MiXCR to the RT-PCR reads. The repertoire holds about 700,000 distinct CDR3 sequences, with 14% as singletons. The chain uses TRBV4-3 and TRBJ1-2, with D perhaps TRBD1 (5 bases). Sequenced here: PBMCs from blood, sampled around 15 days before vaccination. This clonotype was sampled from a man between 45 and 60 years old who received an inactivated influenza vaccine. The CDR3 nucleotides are TGCGCCAGCAGCCACAGACAGACGGATGACTATGGCTACACCTTC. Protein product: CASSHRQTDDYGYTF.